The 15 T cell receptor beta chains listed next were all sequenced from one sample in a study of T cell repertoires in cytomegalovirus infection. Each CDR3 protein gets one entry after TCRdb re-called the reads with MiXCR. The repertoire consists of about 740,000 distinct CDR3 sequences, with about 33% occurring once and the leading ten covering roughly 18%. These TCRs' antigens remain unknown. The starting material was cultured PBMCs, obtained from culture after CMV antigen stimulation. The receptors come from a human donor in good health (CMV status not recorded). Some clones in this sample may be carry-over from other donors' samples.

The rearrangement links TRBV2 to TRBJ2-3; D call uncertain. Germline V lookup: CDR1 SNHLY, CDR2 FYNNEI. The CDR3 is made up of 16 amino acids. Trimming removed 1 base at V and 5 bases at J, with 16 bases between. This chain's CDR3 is CASSEVRGENQDTQYF. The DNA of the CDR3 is TGTGCCAGCAGTGAAGTACGCGGAGAAAACCAAGATACGCAGTATTTT.

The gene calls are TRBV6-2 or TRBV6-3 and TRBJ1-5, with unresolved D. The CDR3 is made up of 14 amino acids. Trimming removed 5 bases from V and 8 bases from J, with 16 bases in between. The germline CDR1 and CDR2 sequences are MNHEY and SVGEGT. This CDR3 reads CASSPGVSREPQHF. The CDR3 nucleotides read TGTGCCAGCAGTCCAGGCGTCTCTCGGGAGCCCCAGCATTTT.

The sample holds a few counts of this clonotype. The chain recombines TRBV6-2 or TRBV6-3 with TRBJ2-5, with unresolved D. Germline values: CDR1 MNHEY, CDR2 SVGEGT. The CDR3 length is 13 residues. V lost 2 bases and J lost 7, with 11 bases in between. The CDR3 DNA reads TGTGCCAGCAGTTACGAAGTGATAGGGACCCAGTACTTC. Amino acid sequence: CASSYEVIGTQYF.

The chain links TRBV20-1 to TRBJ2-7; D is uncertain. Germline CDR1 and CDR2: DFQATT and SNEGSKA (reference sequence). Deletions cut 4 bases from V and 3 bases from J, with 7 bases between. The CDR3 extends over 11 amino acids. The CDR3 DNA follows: TGCAGTGCTACCCCACTCTACGAGCAGTACTTC. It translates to CSATPLYEQYF.

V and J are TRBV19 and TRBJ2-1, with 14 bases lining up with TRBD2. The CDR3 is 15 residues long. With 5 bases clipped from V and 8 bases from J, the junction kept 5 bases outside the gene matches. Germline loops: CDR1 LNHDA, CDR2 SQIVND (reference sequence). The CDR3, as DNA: TGTGCCAGTAGTTCCGGGACTAGCGGGAGCCATGAGCAGTTCTTC. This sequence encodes CASSSGTSGSHEQFF.

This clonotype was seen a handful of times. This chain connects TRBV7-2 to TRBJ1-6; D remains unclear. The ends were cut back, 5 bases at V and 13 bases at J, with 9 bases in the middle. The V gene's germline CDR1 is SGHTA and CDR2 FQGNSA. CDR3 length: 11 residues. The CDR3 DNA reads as TGTGCCAGCAGCCTATTTGGGCCCCTCCACTTT. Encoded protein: CASSLFGPLHF.

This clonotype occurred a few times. As DNA, the CDR3 is TGTGCCATCCGAACGGGGGAGGGATACCACGGCGGCGCAGATACGCAGTATTTT. Protein product: CAIRTGEGYHGGADTQYF. The gene calls are TRBV10-3 and TRBJ2-3, with 7 nucleotides matching TRBD2. Losses at the gene ends were 8 bases for V and 4 bases for J; bases not matched to a gene: 21. The CDR3 contains 18 residues. The germline V gene has CDR1 ENHRY and CDR2 SYGVKD.

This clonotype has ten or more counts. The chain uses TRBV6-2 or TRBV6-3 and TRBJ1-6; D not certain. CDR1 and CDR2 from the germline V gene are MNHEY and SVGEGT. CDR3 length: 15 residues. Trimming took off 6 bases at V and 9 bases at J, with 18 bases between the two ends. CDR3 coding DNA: TGTGCCAGCAGACGCTTCGGGGAAAAGGCTTCACCCCTCCACTTT. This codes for CASRRFGEKASPLHF.

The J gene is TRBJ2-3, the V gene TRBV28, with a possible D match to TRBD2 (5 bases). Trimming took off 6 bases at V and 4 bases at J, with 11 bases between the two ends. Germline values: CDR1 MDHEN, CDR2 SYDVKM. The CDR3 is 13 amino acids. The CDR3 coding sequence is TGTGCCAGCAGACTTTCCGGGGCAGATACGCAGTATTTT. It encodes CASRLSGADTQYF.

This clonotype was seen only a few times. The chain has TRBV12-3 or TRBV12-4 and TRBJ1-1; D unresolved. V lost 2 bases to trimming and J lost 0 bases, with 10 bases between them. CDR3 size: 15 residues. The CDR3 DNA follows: TGTGCCAGCAGTTTACGCCAGAGTTTGAACACTGAAGCTTTCTTT. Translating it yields CASSLRQSLNTEAFF.

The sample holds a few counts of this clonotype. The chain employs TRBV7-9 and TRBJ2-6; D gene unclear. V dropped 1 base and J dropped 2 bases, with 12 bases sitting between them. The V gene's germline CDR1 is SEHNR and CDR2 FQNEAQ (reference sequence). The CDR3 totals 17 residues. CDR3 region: CASSLVRGRAGANVLTF. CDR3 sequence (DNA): TGTGCCAGCAGCTTAGTAAGAGGACGAGCTGGGGCCAACGTCCTGACTTTC. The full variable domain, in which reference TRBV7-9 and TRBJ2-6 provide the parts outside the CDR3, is DTGVSQNPRHKITKRGQNVTFRCDPISEHNRLYWYRQTLGQGPEFLTYFQNEAQLEKSRLLSDRFSAERPKGSFSTLEIQRTEQGDSAMYLCASSLVRGRAGANVLTFGAGSRLTVL.

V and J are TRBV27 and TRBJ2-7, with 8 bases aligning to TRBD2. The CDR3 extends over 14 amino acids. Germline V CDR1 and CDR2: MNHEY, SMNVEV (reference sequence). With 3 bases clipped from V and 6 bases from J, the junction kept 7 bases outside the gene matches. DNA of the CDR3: TGTGCCAGCAGTTTCACGGGAGGGCAGGGCGAGCAGTACTTC. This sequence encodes CASSFTGGQGEQYF.

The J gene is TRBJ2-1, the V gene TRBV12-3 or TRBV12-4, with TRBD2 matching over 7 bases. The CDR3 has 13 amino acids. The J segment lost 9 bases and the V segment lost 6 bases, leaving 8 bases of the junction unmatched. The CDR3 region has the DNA TGTGCCAGCAGCCTACGACTAGCCATTGAGCAGTTCTTC. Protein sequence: CASSLRLAIEQFF.

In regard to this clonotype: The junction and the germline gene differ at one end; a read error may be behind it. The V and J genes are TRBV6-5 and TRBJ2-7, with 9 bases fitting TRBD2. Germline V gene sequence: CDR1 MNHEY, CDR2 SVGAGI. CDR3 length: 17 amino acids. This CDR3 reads CARRPSVPGLATSEQYF. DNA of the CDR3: TGTGCCCGCAGACCAAGCGTCCCGGGACTAGCAACTAGCGAGCAGTACTTC.

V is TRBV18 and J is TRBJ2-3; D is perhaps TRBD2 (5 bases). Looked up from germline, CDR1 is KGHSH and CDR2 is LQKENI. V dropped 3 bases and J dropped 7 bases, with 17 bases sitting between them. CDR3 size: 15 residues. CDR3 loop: CASSPRTGPLNTQYF. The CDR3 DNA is TGTGCCAGCTCACCCAGGACTGGGCCCCTCAATACGCAGTATTTT.